This TCR beta chain was retrieved from a study of Ad26.COV2.S vaccination and SARS-CoV-2 variants. The overall study: The authors gave Ad26.COV2.S intramuscularly, either once or twice 56 days apart. Study-level findings and limits: Individuals receiving vaccine had higher spike-specific TCR breadth than placebo recipients did. Using TCR breadth and depth analyses may have led to underestimated total T cell responses.

Germline V gene lookup returns CDR1 SGHVS and CDR2 FQNEAQ. The CDR3 is 15 amino acids. V lost 5 bases and J 6 bases, leaving 17 bases between the germline ends. Treatment specified: around 19 received Ad26.COV2.S at low or high dose, single or two shots; roughly five received placebo; per-sample allocation not given. The samples date from day 63 after the first vaccine or placebo injection. On this clone: Antigen specificity is unknown.

TCRdb keeps only in-frame clones here, not all; method: immunoSEQ multiplex PCR. The repertoire holds roughly 450,000 clones, with 75% to 95% as singletons. The receptor's source is a person aged 18-65 years who received the Ad26.COV2.S COVID-19 vaccine or a placebo. The starting material was peripheral blood, obtained in a trial of Ad26.COV2.S vaccine versus placebo. The chain uses TRBV7-8 and TRBJ2-1; tentatively, D is TRBD2 (6 bases). The CDR3 spells CASSRGTGRSNEQFF. The CDR3 region has the DNA TGTGCCAGCAGCCGAGGGACTGGACGGAGCAATGAGCAGTTCTTC.